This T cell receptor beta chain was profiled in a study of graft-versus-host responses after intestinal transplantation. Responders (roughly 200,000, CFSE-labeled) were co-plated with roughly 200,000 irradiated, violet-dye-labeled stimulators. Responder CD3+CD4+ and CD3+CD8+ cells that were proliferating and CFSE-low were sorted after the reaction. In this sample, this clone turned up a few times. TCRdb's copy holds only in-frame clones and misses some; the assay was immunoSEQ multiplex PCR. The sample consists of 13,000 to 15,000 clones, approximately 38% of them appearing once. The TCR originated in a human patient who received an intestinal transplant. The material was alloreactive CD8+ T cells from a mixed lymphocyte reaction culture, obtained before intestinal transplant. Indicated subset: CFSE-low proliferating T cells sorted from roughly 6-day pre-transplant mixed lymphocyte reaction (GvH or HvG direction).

CDR3 loop: CAWSLTGGHYGYTF. For the CDR3, the DNA is TGTGCCTGGAGCCTAACAGGGGGCCACTATGGCTACACCTTC. The J gene is TRBJ1-2, the V gene TRBV30, with TRBD1 matching 9 bases. V was pared by 3 bases and J by 3 bases, with 5 bases of the junction left unmatched. Germline V gene lookup returns CDR1 GTSNPN and CDR2 SVGIG (reference sequence). This CDR3 has 14 residues.